This entry is about one T cell receptor (beta chain). The sample originates from a study of OX40 agonist ivuxolimab in advanced cancers. V dropped 5 bases and J dropped 4 bases, with 21 bases sitting between them. Germline CDR1 is SGHVS and CDR2 is FNYEAQ. The length of the CDR3 is 17 residues. The method was immunoSEQ multiplex PCR; TCRdb's version includes in-frame clones alone and lacks a portion of them. The data contain about 100,000 clones, less than 95% of them singletons. This clonotype originated in an adult with an advanced solid tumor such as melanoma, head and neck, liver or kidney cancer. The chain recombines TRBV7-6 with TRBJ2-1; tentatively, D is TRBD2 (7 bases). Here the sequenced sample was CD4+ or CD8+ T cells sorted from blood, taken in a trial of the OX40 agonist ivuxolimab. The CDR3 sequence is CASSATGRRGDYNEQFF. CDR3 DNA: TGTGCCAGCAGCGCAACCGGGAGGAGGGGGGATTACAATGAGCAGTTCTTC. Based on the CDR3 plus reference TRBV7-6 and TRBJ2-1, the full variable domain is GAGVSQSPRYKVTKRGQDVALRCDPISGHVSLYWYRQALGQGPEFLTYFNYEAQQDKSGLPNDRFSAERPEGSISTLTIQRTEQRDSAMYRCASSATGRRGDYNEQFFGPGTRLTVL.